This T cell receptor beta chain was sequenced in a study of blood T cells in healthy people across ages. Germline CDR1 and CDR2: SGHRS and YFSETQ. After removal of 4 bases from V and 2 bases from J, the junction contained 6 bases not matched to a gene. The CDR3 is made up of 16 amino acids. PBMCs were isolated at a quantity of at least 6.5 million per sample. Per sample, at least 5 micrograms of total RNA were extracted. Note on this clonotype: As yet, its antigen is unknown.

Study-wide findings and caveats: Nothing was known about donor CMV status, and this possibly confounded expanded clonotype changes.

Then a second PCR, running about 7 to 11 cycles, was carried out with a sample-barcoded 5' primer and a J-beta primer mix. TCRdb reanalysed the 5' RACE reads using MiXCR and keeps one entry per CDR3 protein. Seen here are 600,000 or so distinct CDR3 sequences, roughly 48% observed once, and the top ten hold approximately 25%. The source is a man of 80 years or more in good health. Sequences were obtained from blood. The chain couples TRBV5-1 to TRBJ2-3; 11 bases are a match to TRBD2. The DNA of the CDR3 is TGCGCCAGCAGCAAAGGGACTAGCGGATCCACAGATACGCAGTATTTT. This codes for CASSKGTSGSTDTQYF. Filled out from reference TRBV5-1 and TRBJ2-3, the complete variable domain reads KAGVTQTPRYLIKTRGQQVTLSCSPISGHRSVSWYQQTPGQGLQFLFEYFSETQRNKGNFPGRFSGRQFSNSRSEMNVSTLELGDSALYLCASSKGTSGSTDTQYFGPGTRLTVL.